These 11 T cell receptor beta chains came from one sample sequenced in a study of identical twins. TCRdb used MiXCR to reprocess the 5' RACE reads, holding one entry per CDR3 protein. Of roughly 1,500,000 distinct CDR3 sequences listed, more than 30% are singletons. Sample: cord blood. Receptors originate from a newborn girl in good health.

In its sample, this clonotype was seen a few times. The rearrangement uses TRBV3-1 and TRBJ2-3, with TRBD2 matching over 10 bases. CDR1 and CDR2 (germline): LGHDT, YNNKEL (reference sequence). V shed 1 base and J 2 bases; nucleotides not matched to a gene: 9. The CDR3 length is 18 residues. This CDR3 is CASSQGALAGAHTDTQYF. The DNA of the CDR3 is TGTGCCAGCAGCCAAGGGGCCCTAGCGGGGGCTCACACAGATACGCAGTATTTT.

The sample holds a few counts of this clonotype. The CDR3, as DNA: TGTGCCAGCAGCCCCTCGGGGCGCGGGGGGCACTACAATGAGCAGTTCTTC. This sequence encodes CASSPSGRGGHYNEQFF. V usage is TRBV4-2 and J usage is TRBJ2-1; TRBD2 aligns across 8 bases. The ends lost 4 bases at V and 3 bases at J; junction bases unmatched: 11. From germline, CDR1 is LGHNA and CDR2 YNFKEQ. The CDR3 runs 17 residues.

This chain connects TRBV19 to TRBJ2-1, with 10 nucleotides matching TRBD2. The V segment lost 1 base and the J segment 7 bases; nucleotides outside the gene matches: 7. Germline CDR1 reads LNHDA; CDR2 reads SQIVND (reference sequence). The CDR3 runs 16 residues. The CDR3 bases are TGTGCCAGTAGTATAGTAGGGACTAGCGCGGATAATGAGCAGTTCTTC. Protein: CASSIVGTSADNEQFF.

The CDR3 nucleotides read TGTGCCAGCAGACTACTTGTGGGGGACGAGCAGTACTTC. Its protein is CASRLLVGDEQYF. The J gene is TRBJ2-5, the V gene TRBV6-5; D may correspond to TRBD1 or TRBD2 (5 bases each). The J call may be mistaken, given a closer DNA end match to TRBJ2-7. This CDR3 region has 13 residues. From germline, CDR1 is MNHEY and CDR2 SVGAGI.

This clonotype was counted a few times. The V gene is TRBV10-3, the J gene TRBJ2-5, with D uncertain. Trimming left V 2 bases short and J 5 bases short, with 6 bases between. CDR1 ENHRY and CDR2 SYGVKD come from the germline V gene. The CDR3 is 12 residues long. DNA of the CDR3: TGTGCCATCAGTGAGGGAAAGGAGACCCAGTACTTC. It encodes CAISEGKETQYF.

This clonotype has more than one count but fewer than ten. The chain recombines TRBV2 with TRBJ1-2; TRBD1 matches at 7 bases. V lost 8 bases and J lost 4; bases outside the gene matches: 19. This CDR3 has 17 residues. Germline V gene lookup returns CDR1 SNHLY and CDR2 FYNNEI. The CDR3 DNA sequence: TGTGCCAGCCCGAAACCCTCAACGGACAGGTCTGGCTATGGCTACACCTTC. Amino acid sequence: CASPKPSTDRSGYGYTF.

The chain combines TRBV21-1 with TRBJ2-7; the table's D gene call, TRBD1, was not cross checked with the DNA. TRBV21-1 is a pseudogene segment. The CDR3 is 16 residues long. The CDR3 DNA follows: TGTGCCAGCAGCAAATACGAACCGCCCAAGTATTACGAGCAGTACTTC. Protein product: CASSKYEPPKYYEQYF.

This clonotype was detected many times. The chain has TRBV12-3 or TRBV12-4 and TRBJ1-5; a weak D match, TRBD1 (6 bases). The CDR3 is 13 amino acids. Trimming took 6 bases from V and 3 from J, leaving 9 bases between them. This chain's CDR3 is CASRQGFNQPQHF. The DNA for the CDR3 is TGTGCCAGCAGACAGGGCTTCAATCAGCCCCAGCATTTT.

The V and J genes are TRBV29-1 and TRBJ1-1, with D perhaps TRBD1 (5 bases). Between the trimmed V and J ends, which lost 8 bases and 7 bases, there was a span of 20 bases. The CDR3 runs to 13 residues. Germline V gene lookup returns CDR1 SQVTM and CDR2 ANQGSEA. Here the CDR3 DNA reads TGCAGCCCCCACCCCCAGGGCCACCTTGAAGCTTTCTTT. It is translated as CSPHPQGHLEAFF.

J is TRBJ2-7 and V is TRBV28; 7 bases fit TRBD2. Germline CDR1 reads MDHEN; CDR2 reads SYDVKM. The CDR3 loop spans 15 amino acids. With V trimmed by 5 bases and J by 2 bases, 9 bases remained unmatched. The CDR3 sequence: CASSGLLAEAYEQYF. In DNA, the CDR3 is TGTGCCAGCAGTGGGCTCCTAGCGGAGGCCTACGAGCAGTACTTC.

This clonotype showed up just a few times. The chain links TRBV24-1 to TRBJ2-3; tentative D call: TRBD2 (5 bases). This CDR3 is 16 amino acids long. V dropped 1 base and J dropped 2 bases, with 12 bases sitting between them. The germline CDR1 and CDR2 sequences are KGHDR and SFDVKD. DNA for the CDR3: TGTGCCACCAGTGATTTTGAGGGAGCATCCACAGATACGCAGTATTTT. This encodes CATSDFEGASTDTQYF.